Below are 25 T cell receptor beta chains sequenced from a single sample in a study of vaccination effects on CD4 cells after COVID-19. TCRdb keeps only in-frame clones here, not all; method: immunoSEQ multiplex PCR. The sample consists of about 72,000 clones, over 70% of them appearing once. The antigens these receptors bind are not known. Viral peptide pools were used in the ViraFEST assay to expand antigen-specific CD4+ T cells, and sequencing came afterward. A roughly ten-day culture period preceded the isolation of CD4+ T cells. Of the BNT162b2 and mRNA-1273 vaccines, participants received two doses of one or the other. This specimen was CD4+ T cells from PBMCs cultured with HCoV-229E spike peptides, taken after COVID-19 vaccination. The receptors come from a human donor who received a COVID-19 vaccine.

This chain links TRBV18 with TRBJ2-7; the D gene is possibly TRBD2 (5 bases). V was trimmed by 5 bases and J by 0 bases, leaving 11 bases between them. This CDR3 contains 14 residues. CDR1 KGHSH and CDR2 LQKENI come from the germline V gene. The CDR3 is CASSSSGNSYEQYV. The DNA of the CDR3 is TGTGCCAGCTCATCATCGGGAAACTCCTACGAGCAGTACGTC.

The CDR3 region has the DNA TGTGCCAGCAGTGAAGGGGCGAGACTAGGGGACGTC. Translated, it gives CASSEGARLGDV. This chain joins TRBV2 and TRBJ2-7; weak D call: TRBD2 (6 bases). Germline V gene data show CDR1 as SNHLY and CDR2 as FYNNEI. This CDR3 has 12 amino acids.

The chain carries TRBV19 and TRBJ2-4; D is possibly TRBD1 (6 bases). This CDR3 spans 13 amino acids. The V end lost 2 bases, the J end lost 8 bases, and 10 bases lay between the germline ends. Germline assignment: CDR1 LNHDA and CDR2 SQIVND (reference sequence). The CDR3 region has the DNA TGTGCCAGTAGTATAACAGGGAGTGACATTCAGTACTTC. This sequence encodes CASSITGSDIQYF.

The chain combines TRBV18 with TRBJ1-4, with 7 positions matching TRBD1. CDR1 and CDR2 from the germline V gene are KGHSH and LQKENI. This CDR3 region has 16 residues. V lost 1 base and J lost 1; bases outside the gene matches: 3. CDR3 DNA: TGTGCCAGCTCACCACAGGGGGCAGGAACTAATGAAAAACTGTTTTTT. The encoded protein is CASSPQGAGTNEKLFF.

The CDR3 is CASSRQGRNEQYV. The CDR3 region has the DNA TGTGCCAGCAGCAGACAGGGTAGAAACGAGCAGTACGTC. The rearrangement uses TRBV2 and TRBJ2-7; TRBD1 agrees at 7 bases. In germline, CDR1 is SNHLY, CDR2 FYNNEI. J gave up 5 bases and V 6 bases, and 7 bases lay outside the gene matches. The CDR3 totals 13 residues.

The chain combines TRBV28 with TRBJ2-7, with TRBD1 identical over 12 bases. The V segment lost 3 bases and the J segment 6 bases; nucleotides outside the gene matches: 6. The germline V gene has CDR1 MDHEN and CDR2 SYDVKM. This CDR3 comprises 15 residues. In DNA form, the CDR3 reads TGTGCCAGCAGTTTGGCCGGGGACAGGGGGCCCGAGCAGTACGTC. Its translation is CASSLAGDRGPEQYV.

V gene TRBV5-1 combines with J gene TRBJ2-6; TRBD1 matches at 7 bases. The junction had 8 bases not matched to a gene; V was cut back by 2 bases and J by 0 bases. The CDR3 runs 18 residues. The germline V gene encodes CDR1 SGHRS and CDR2 YFSETQ. In DNA form, the CDR3 reads TGCGCCAGCAGCTTAGCCGGGACAGCCAACTCTGGGGCCAACGTCCTGACTTTC. It encodes CASSLAGTANSGANVLTF.

This CDR3 reads CASSSRGGDTEAFF. CDR3 coding DNA: TGTGCCAGCAGCTCCCGAGGGGGCGACACTGAAGCTTTCTTT. The chain couples TRBV11-2 to TRBJ1-1; 7 nucleotides agree with TRBD1. This CDR3 comprises 14 residues. Germline V gives CDR1 SGHAT, CDR2 FQNNGV. J gave up 3 bases and V 4 bases, and 5 bases lay outside the gene matches.

The rearrangement links TRBV7-9 to TRBJ2-3; possibly TRBD2 for D (5 bases). The germline V gene encodes CDR1 SEHNR and CDR2 FQNEAQ (reference sequence). V was cut by 5 bases and J by 6 bases, with 15 bases left in between. The CDR3 extends over 14 amino acids. The CDR3 coding sequence is TGTGCCAGCAGCCATGAGGGTTCCAGGGATACGCAGTATTTT. It is translated as CASSHEGSRDTQYF.

V gene TRBV5-6 combines with J gene TRBJ2-3; 8 bases match TRBD2. The CDR3 spans 16 residues. Germline CDR1 reads SGHDT; CDR2 reads YYEEEE. With V trimmed by 4 bases and J by 0 bases, 7 bases remained unmatched. The DNA of the CDR3 is TGTGCCAGCAGCCCACGGGGGGGGAGTAGCACAGATACGCAGTATTTT. Protein product: CASSPRGGSSTDTQYF. Together with reference TRBV5-6 and TRBJ2-3, the CDR3 gives the full variable domain: DAGVTQSPTHLIKTRGQQVTLRCSPKSGHDTVSWYQQALGQGPQFIFQYYEEEERQRGNFPDRFSGHQFPNYSSELNVNALLLGDSALYLCASSPRGGSSTDTQYFGPGTRLTVL.

The V and J genes are TRBV6-5 and TRBJ1-4, with 7 bases that match TRBD1. The CDR3 consists of 15 residues. The germline V gene has CDR1 MNHEY and CDR2 SVGAGI. V lost 6 bases to trimming and J lost 6 bases; unmatched junction nucleotides: 10. The CDR3 bases are TGTGCCAGCAGGGACTCAGGGGGTACTTATGAAAAACTGTTTTTT. Translation: CASRDSGGTYEKLFF.

The chain joins TRBV18 to TRBJ2-1, with D perhaps TRBD1 (6 bases). The CDR3 runs 15 residues. V was cut by 5 bases and J by 4 bases, with 15 bases left in between. Germline assignment: CDR1 KGHSH and CDR2 LQKENI. CDR3 nucleotide sequence: TGTGCCAGCTCATCAAAACAACAGGGTTACAATGAGCAGTTCTTC. It translates to CASSSKQQGYNEQFF. The variable domain in full, with the rest retrieved from reference TRBV18 and TRBJ2-1, is NAGVMQNPRHLVRRRGQEARLRCSPMKGHSHVYWYRQLPEEGLKFMVYLQKENIIDESGMPKERFSAEFPKEGPSILRIQQVVRGDSAAYFCASSSKQQGYNEQFFGPGTRLTVL.

The chain is built from TRBV10-1 and TRBJ2-5; 8 nucleotides align to TRBD1. CDR3 length: 16 residues. Germline-derived CDR1 and CDR2 are WNHNN and SYGVQD (reference sequence). The ends lost 2 bases at V and 6 bases at J; junction bases unmatched: 11. The DNA for the CDR3 is TGCGCCAGCAGTGAGGGACAGGGATCCGGGGTGAAGACCCAGTACTTC. Its translation is CASSEGQGSGVKTQYF.

V gene TRBV9 combines with J gene TRBJ2-1; perhaps TRBD2 as D (5 bases). This CDR3 has 12 amino acids. V lost 3 bases and J 10 bases, leaving 11 bases between the germline ends. In germline, CDR1 is SGDLS, CDR2 YYNGEE. The CDR3 nucleotides are TGTGCCAGCAGCGAACTTCCGGGGGAGCAGTTCTTC. Protein: CASSELPGEQFF.

The chain employs TRBV5-6 and TRBJ2-3, with 16 bases lining up with TRBD2. Per the germline V gene, CDR1 is SGHDT and CDR2 is YYEEEE. This CDR3 spans 16 amino acids. The trim removed 4 bases at V and 9 bases at J, leaving 8 bases unmatched. The CDR3 nucleotides read TGTGCCAGCAGCACGGGACTAGCGGGGGGGCTTTGGACGCAGTATTTT. It codes for CASSTGLAGGLWTQYF.

The genes are TRBV6-2 or TRBV6-3 and TRBJ2-7; 7 positions match TRBD1. The ends lost 4 bases at V and 3 bases at J; junction bases unmatched: 9. Germline V gene sequence: CDR1 MNHEY, CDR2 SVGEGT. CDR3 length: 15 residues. CDR3 nucleotide sequence: TGTGCCAGCAGTTCCAGACAGGGAAGGGACTACGAGCAGTACGTC. It translates to CASSSRQGRDYEQYV.

The chain has TRBV6-5 and TRBJ1-3; perhaps TRBD1 as D (5 bases). CDR3 length equals 15 residues. In germline, CDR1 is MNHEY, CDR2 SVGAGI. V was pared by 2 bases and J by 4 bases, with 12 bases between. The CDR3, as DNA: TGTGCCAGCAGTTACGGGGGAGCGTCAGGAAACACCATATATTTT. Residues: CASSYGGASGNTIYF.

J is TRBJ2-5 and V is TRBV5-4; TRBD1 might be the D (6 bases). Germline lookup yields CDR1 SGHNT and CDR2 YYREEE (reference sequence). The CDR3 is 16 residues long. V was clipped by 3 bases and J by 6 bases, with 21 bases between them. The CDR3 loop reads CASSSPQQGLQQTQYF. CDR3 sequence (DNA): TGTGCCAGCAGCTCCCCCCAACAGGGTCTGCAGCAGACCCAGTACTTC.

The chain uses TRBV7-8 and TRBJ1-1; perhaps TRBD1 as D (6 bases). This CDR3 contains 12 residues. V lost 5 bases to trimming and J lost 11 bases, with 15 bases between them. The germline CDR1 and CDR2 sequences are SGHVS and FQNEAQ. CDR3 coding DNA: TGTGCCAGCAGCCCTCAGGGGCAGGGGGCTTTCTTT. Its translation is CASSPQGQGAFF.

This clone was detected only once. This chain uses TRBV2 with TRBJ2-5, with 10 bases fitting TRBD2. CDR1 SNHLY and CDR2 FYNNEI come from the germline V gene. The CDR3 sequence is 18 residues long. Trimming at V came to 5 bases and at J to 2 bases, leaving 14 bases not matched to a gene. This CDR3 is CASSIPRSGGVWQETQYF. The CDR3 DNA reads TGTGCCAGCAGTATACCCAGGAGCGGGGGGGTCTGGCAAGAGACCCAGTACTTC.

The chain links TRBV19 to TRBJ2-2; 8 bases agree with TRBD2. J was trimmed by 9 bases and V by 4 bases; bases with no gene match: 10. Per germline, CDR1 LNHDA and CDR2 SQIVND (reference sequence). The CDR3 has 15 amino acids. The CDR3 DNA sequence: TGTGCCAGTAGTACCACCGGGGGGGTGGTCCGGGAGCTGTTTTTT. Protein: CASSTTGGVVRELFF.

CDR3 nucleotides: TGTGCCAGTAGAGGGGGGATCACTGAAGCTTTCTTT. It translates to CASRGGITEAFF. V usage is TRBV12-3 or TRBV12-4 and J usage is TRBJ1-1; possibly TRBD1 for D (6 bases). The CDR3 totals 12 residues. V was cut by 9 bases and J by 4 bases, with 12 bases left in between.

This chain connects TRBV15 to TRBJ2-6; D not resolved. This CDR3 comprises 17 residues. Deletions cut 3 bases from V and 0 bases from J, with 12 bases between. Germline CDR1 and CDR2: LNHNV and YYDKDF (reference sequence). CDR3 protein: CATSRAFDGSGANVLTF. CDR3 bases: TGTGCCACCAGCAGGGCCTTCGATGGCTCTGGGGCCAACGTCCTGACTTTC.

CDR3 nucleotides: TGTGCCAGCAAATCCGCGCAAAAACTGTTTTTT. Residues: CASKSAQKLFF. The chain is built from TRBV6-5 and TRBJ1-4; D is ambiguous. Trimming cost V 7 bases and J 9 bases, with 9 bases left between them. Germline CDR1 MNHEY, CDR2 SVGAGI. The CDR3 extends over 11 amino acids.

The chain couples TRBV30 to TRBJ1-4, with a possible D match to TRBD1 (6 bases). The CDR3 length is 15 residues. V gave up 3 bases and J gave up 3 bases, with 14 bases separating them. Germline V gene data show CDR1 as GTSNPN and CDR2 as SVGIG (reference sequence). The CDR3 sequence: CAWSDHRVANEKLFF. CDR3 DNA sequence: TGTGCCTGGAGCGATCACAGGGTAGCTAATGAAAAACTGTTTTTT.